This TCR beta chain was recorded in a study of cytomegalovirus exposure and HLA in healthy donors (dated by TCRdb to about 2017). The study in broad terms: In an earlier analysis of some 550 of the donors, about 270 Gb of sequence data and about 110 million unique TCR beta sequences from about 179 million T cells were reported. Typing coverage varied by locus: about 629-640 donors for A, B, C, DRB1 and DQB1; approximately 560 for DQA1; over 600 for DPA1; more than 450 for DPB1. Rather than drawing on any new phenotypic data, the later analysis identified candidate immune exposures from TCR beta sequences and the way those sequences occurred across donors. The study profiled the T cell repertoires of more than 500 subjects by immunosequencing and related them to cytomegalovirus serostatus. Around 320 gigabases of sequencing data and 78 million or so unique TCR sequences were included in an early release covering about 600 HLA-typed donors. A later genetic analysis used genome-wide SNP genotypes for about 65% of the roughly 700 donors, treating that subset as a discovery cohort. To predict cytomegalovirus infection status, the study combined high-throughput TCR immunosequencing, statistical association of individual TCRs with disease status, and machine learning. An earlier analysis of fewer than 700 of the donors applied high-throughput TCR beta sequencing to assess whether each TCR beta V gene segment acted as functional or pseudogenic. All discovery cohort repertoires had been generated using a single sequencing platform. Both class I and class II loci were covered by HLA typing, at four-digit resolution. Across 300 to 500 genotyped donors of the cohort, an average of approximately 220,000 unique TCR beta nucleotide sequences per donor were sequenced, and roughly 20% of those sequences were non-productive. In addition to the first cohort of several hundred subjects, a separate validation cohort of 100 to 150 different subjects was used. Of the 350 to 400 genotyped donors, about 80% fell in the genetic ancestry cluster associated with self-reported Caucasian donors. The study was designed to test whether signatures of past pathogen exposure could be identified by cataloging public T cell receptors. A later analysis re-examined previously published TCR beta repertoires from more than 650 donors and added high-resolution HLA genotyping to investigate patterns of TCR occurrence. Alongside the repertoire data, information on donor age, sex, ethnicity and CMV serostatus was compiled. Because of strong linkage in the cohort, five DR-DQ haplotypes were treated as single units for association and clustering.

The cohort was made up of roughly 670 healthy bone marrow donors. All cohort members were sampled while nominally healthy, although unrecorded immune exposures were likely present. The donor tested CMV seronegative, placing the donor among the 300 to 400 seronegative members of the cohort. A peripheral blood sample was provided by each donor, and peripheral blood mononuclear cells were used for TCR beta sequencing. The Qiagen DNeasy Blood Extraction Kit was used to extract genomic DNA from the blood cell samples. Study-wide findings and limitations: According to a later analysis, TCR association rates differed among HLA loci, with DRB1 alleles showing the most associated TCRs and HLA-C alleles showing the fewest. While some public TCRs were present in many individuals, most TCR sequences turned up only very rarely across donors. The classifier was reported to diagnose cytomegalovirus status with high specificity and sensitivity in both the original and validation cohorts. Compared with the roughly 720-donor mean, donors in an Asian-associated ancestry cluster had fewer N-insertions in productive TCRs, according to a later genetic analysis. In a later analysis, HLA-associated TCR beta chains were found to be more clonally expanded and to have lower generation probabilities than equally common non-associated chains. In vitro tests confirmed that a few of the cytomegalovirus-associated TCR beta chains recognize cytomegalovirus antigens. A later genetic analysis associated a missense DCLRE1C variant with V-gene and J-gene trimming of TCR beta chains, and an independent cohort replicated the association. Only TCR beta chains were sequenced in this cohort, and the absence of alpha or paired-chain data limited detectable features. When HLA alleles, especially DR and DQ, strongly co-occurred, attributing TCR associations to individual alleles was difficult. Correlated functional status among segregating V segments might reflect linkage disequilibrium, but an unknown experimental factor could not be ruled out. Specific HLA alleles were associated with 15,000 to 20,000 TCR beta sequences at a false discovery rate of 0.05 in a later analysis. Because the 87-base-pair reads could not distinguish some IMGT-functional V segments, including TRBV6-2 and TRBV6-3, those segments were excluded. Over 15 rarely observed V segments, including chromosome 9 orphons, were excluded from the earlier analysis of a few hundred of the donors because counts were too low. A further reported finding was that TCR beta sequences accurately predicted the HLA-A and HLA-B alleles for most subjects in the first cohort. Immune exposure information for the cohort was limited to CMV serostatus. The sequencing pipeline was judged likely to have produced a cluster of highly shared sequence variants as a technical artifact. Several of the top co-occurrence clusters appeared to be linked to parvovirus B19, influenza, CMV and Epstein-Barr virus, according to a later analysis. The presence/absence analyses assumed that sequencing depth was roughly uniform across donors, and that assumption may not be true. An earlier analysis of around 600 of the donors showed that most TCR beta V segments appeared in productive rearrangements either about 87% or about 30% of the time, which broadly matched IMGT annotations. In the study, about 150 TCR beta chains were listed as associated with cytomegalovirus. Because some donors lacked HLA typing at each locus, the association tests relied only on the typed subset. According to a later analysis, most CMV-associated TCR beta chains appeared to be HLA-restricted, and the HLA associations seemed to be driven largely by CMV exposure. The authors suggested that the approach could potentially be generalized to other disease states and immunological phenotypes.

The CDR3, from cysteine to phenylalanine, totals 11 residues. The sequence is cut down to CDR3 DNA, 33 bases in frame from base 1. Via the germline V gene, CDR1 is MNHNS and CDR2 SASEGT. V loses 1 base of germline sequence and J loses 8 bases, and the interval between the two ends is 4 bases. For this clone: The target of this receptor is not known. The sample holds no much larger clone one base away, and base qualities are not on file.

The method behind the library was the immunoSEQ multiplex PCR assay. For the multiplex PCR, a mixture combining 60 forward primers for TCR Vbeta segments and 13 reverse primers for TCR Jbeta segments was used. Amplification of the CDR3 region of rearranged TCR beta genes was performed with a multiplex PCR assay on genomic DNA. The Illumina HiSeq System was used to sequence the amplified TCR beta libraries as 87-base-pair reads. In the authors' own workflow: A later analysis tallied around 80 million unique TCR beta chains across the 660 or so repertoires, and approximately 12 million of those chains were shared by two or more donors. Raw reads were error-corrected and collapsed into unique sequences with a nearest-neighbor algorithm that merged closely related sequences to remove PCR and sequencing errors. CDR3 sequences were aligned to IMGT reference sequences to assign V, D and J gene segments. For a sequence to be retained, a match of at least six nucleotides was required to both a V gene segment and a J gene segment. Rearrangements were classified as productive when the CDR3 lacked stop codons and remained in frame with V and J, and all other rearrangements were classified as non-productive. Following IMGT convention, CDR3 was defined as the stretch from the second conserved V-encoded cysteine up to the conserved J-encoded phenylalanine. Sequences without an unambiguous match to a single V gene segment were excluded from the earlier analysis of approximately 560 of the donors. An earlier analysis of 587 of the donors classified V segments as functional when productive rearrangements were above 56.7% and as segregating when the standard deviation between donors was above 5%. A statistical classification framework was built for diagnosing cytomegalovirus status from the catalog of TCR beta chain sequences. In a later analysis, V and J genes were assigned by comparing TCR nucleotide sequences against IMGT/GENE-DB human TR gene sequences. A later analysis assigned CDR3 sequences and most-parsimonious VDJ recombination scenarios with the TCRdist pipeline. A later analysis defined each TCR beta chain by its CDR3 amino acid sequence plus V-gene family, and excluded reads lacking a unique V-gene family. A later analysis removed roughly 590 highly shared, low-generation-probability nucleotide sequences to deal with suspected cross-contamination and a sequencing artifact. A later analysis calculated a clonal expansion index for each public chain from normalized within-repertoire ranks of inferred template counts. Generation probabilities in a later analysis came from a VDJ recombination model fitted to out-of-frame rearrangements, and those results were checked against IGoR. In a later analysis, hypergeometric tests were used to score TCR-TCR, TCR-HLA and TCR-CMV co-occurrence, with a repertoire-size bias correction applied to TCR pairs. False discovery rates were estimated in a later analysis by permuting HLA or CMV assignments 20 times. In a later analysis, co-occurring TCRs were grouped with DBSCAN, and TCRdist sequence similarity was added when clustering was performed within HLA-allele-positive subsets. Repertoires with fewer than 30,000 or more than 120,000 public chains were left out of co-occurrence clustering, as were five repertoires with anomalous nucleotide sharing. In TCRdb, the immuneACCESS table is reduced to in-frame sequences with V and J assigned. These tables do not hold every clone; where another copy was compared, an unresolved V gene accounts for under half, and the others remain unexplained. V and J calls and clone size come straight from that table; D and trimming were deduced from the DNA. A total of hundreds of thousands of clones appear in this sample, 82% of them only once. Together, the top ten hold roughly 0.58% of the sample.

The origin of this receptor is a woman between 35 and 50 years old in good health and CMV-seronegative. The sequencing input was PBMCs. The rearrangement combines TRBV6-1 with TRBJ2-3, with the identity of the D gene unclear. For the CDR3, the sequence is CASSEVSTQYF. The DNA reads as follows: TGTGCCAGCAGTGAAGTCAGTACGCAGTATTTT.